A selection of T cell receptor beta chains follows, all from one sample in a study of shared clonotypes between healthy human individuals. Here immunoSEQ multiplex PCR was the method, and the copy in TCRdb shows in-frame clones only, minus some. The profile shows roughly 1.4 million clones, 98% of them singletons. Sequencing was done on a sample of naive CD4+ T cells sorted from blood. The receptors come from a man aged 25 to 40 in good health. Both conserved end residues are part of each CDR3. Each record gives: V gene, clone size, D gene, J gene, CDR3 protein, CDR3 DNA. D genes are given only for firm matches. Expanded clones are given a class, and other clones once, few, many or no size at all.

v_gene: TRBV4-1
abundance: -
d_gene: -
j_gene: TRBJ2-3
CDR3aa: CASSQDGGPSTDTQYF
CDR3nt: TGCGCCAGCAGCCAAGATGGTGGGCCCAGCACAGATACGCAGTATTTT

v_gene: TRBV6-5
abundance: -
d_gene: -
j_gene: TRBJ1-1
CDR3aa: CASRGMNTEAFF
CDR3nt: TGTGCCAGCAGAGGCATGAACACTGAAGCTTTCTTT

v_gene: TRBV2
abundance: -
d_gene: -
j_gene: TRBJ1-1
CDR3aa: CASNNEGLPNTEAFF
CDR3nt: TGTGCCAGCAACAACGAGGGACTTCCGAACACTGAAGCTTTCTTT

v_gene: TRBV15
abundance: -
d_gene: TRBD1
j_gene: TRBJ1-5
CDR3aa: CATSRAKISDRVNSNQPQHF
CDR3nt: TGTGCCACCAGCAGGGCGAAAATAAGTGACAGGGTTAATAGCAATCAGCCCCAGCATTTT

v_gene: TRBV30
abundance: -
d_gene: TRBD2
j_gene: TRBJ2-2
CDR3aa: CAWKRLAGGELFF
CDR3nt: TGTGCCTGGAAAAGACTAGCGGGCGGGGAGCTGTTTTTT

v_gene: TRBV18
abundance: -
d_gene: -
j_gene: TRBJ2-3
CDR3aa: CASSPLYRGGTDTQYF
CDR3nt: TGTGCCAGCTCACCTCTTTATAGGGGCGGGACAGATACGCAGTATTTT

v_gene: TRBV7-2
abundance: -
d_gene: -
j_gene: TRBJ1-5
CDR3aa: CASSRGGHQPQHF
CDR3nt: TGTGCCAGCAGCCGAGGGGGGCATCAGCCCCAGCATTTT

v_gene: TRBV9
abundance: -
d_gene: TRBD1
j_gene: TRBJ2-5
CDR3aa: CASSVEGTGEETQYF
CDR3nt: TGTGCCAGCAGCGTAGAGGGCACAGGGGAAGAGACCCAGTACTTC

v_gene: TRBV2
abundance: -
d_gene: -
j_gene: TRBJ1-4
CDR3aa: CASSEGTSKEKLFF
CDR3nt: TGTGCCAGCAGTGAGGGGACAAGCAAAGAAAAACTGTTTTTT

v_gene: TRBV28
abundance: -
d_gene: -
j_gene: TRBJ2-5
CDR3aa: CASSGSVTQETQYF
CDR3nt: TGTGCCAGCAGTGGATCAGTAACCCAAGAGACCCAGTACTTC

v_gene: TRBV7-7
abundance: -
d_gene: -
j_gene: TRBJ2-2
CDR3aa: CASSLQPMSSTGELFF
CDR3nt: TGTGCTAGCAGCTTACAACCGATGTCGAGCACCGGGGAGCTGTTTTTT

v_gene: TRBV5-5
abundance: -
d_gene: -
j_gene: TRBJ2-7
CDR3aa: CASSLGPPDEQYF
CDR3nt: TGTGCCAGCAGCTTGGGGCCCCCTGACGAGCAGTACTTC

v_gene: TRBV5-5
abundance: -
d_gene: -
j_gene: TRBJ2-5
CDR3aa: CASSLGRLGETQYF
CDR3nt: TGTGCCAGCAGCTTGGGACGGCTGGGCGAGACCCAGTACTTC

v_gene: TRBV19
abundance: -
d_gene: -
j_gene: TRBJ1-2
CDR3aa: CASSPLAVYGYTF
CDR3nt: TGTGCCAGTAGTCCTCTCGCCGTCTATGGCTACACCTTC

v_gene: TRBV19
abundance: once
d_gene: TRBD1
j_gene: TRBJ2-6
CDR3aa: CASSMWAGGSGANVLTF
CDR3nt: TGTGCCAGTAGTATGTGGGCAGGGGGTTCTGGGGCCAACGTCCTGACTTTC

v_gene: TRBV9
abundance: -
d_gene: TRBD1
j_gene: TRBJ1-4
CDR3aa: CASSTRGGANEKLFF
CDR3nt: TGTGCCAGCAGCACTCGAGGGGGCGCTAATGAAAAACTGTTTTTT

v_gene: TRBV29-1
abundance: -
d_gene: -
j_gene: TRBJ2-3
CDR3aa: CSVVPVANTDTQYF
CDR3nt: TGCAGCGTTGTCCCGGTTGCGAATACAGATACGCAGTATTTT

v_gene: TRBV6-6
abundance: -
d_gene: TRBD1
j_gene: TRBJ2-7
CDR3aa: CASSLGQGGEQYF
CDR3nt: TGTGCCAGCAGCCTCGGACAGGGCGGCGAGCAGTACTTC

v_gene: TRBV7-9
abundance: -
d_gene: TRBD2
j_gene: TRBJ2-2
CDR3aa: CASSVRRVLAGVDTGELFF
CDR3nt: TGTGCCAGCAGCGTAAGGAGGGTGCTAGCGGGAGTGGACACCGGGGAGCTGTTTTTT

v_gene: TRBV2
abundance: once
d_gene: -
j_gene: TRBJ1-1
CDR3aa: CASSARPPTGEAFF
CDR3nt: TGTGCCAGCAGCGCCCGCCCCCCGACAGGCGAAGCTTTCTTT

v_gene: TRBV5-1
abundance: -
d_gene: -
j_gene: TRBJ2-7
CDR3aa: CASSLVAAGTYEQYF
CDR3nt: TGCGCCAGCAGCTTGGTGGCAGCGGGTACCTACGAGCAGTACTTC

v_gene: TRBV28
abundance: -
d_gene: -
j_gene: TRBJ2-3
CDR3aa: CASGESTDTQYF
CDR3nt: TGTGCCAGTGGCGAAAGCACAGATACGCAGTATTTT

v_gene: TRBV10-3
abundance: -
d_gene: TRBD2
j_gene: TRBJ2-2
CDR3aa: CAIRGTSGENTGELFF
CDR3nt: TGTGCCATCAGGGGGACTAGCGGGGAGAACACCGGGGAGCTGTTTTTT

v_gene: TRBV7-8
abundance: -
d_gene: TRBD2
j_gene: TRBJ2-7
CDR3aa: CASSWTSGLMDEQYF
CDR3nt: TGTGCCAGCAGCTGGACTAGCGGCCTGATGGACGAGCAGTACTTC

v_gene: TRBV5-6
abundance: -
d_gene: -
j_gene: TRBJ2-7
CDR3aa: CASSLVGEEPRSYEQYF
CDR3nt: TGTGCCAGCAGCTTGGTCGGGGAAGAACCCCGCTCCTACGAGCAGTACTTC

v_gene: TRBV5-6
abundance: -
d_gene: -
j_gene: TRBJ2-3
CDR3aa: CASSPTFTGTQYF
CDR3nt: TGTGCCAGCAGCCCGACGTTCACAGGGACGCAGTATTTT

v_gene: TRBV6-5
abundance: -
d_gene: TRBD1
j_gene: TRBJ2-7
CDR3aa: CASSSRDRNSYEQYF
CDR3nt: TGTGCCAGCAGTTCCCGGGACAGGAATTCCTACGAGCAGTACTTC

v_gene: TRBV9
abundance: -
d_gene: TRBD1
j_gene: TRBJ1-2
CDR3aa: CASGTDPYGYTF
CDR3nt: TGTGCCAGTGGGACAGACCCCTATGGCTACACCTTC